What follows are 24 T cell receptor beta chains derived from one specimen sequenced in a study of blood T cell repertoires in COVID-19. Assay: immunoSEQ multiplex PCR; the TCRdb copy retains only in-frame clones and omits some. The sample consists of over 40,000 clones, approximately 83% of them appearing once. Specimen: peripheral blood. The receptor source for this set is a woman aged 55-69 years with acute or convalescent COVID-19.

V usage is TRBV7-6 and J usage is TRBJ2-1; possible D gene TRBD2, 6 bases. This CDR3 is 15 amino acids long. With 4 bases removed from V and 1 base from J, the gap between germline ends came to 11 bases. Looked up from germline, CDR1 is SGHVS and CDR2 is FNYEAQ. The CDR3 reads CASSSRESSYNEQFF. CDR3 nucleotides: TGTGCCAGCAGCTCTCGGGAGTCTTCCTACAATGAGCAGTTCTTC.

This chain links TRBV19 with TRBJ1-5, with a tentative D call TRBD1 (5 bases). Germline CDR1 LNHDA, CDR2 SQIVND (reference sequence). The CDR3 loop spans 15 amino acids. The germline V and J ends were trimmed by 1 base and 0 bases, with 7 bases remaining between them. Written as DNA, the CDR3 is TGTGCCAGTAGTATAGTAGACAGTAGCAATCAGCCCCAGCATTTT. Translated: CASSIVDSSNQPQHF.

This chain links TRBV19 with TRBJ2-5; TRBD1 matches 10 bases. The ends lost 6 bases at V and 2 bases at J; junction bases unmatched: 9. In germline, CDR1 is LNHDA, CDR2 SQIVND (reference sequence). The CDR3 is 16 residues long. This chain's CDR3 is CASRGKRTGGQETQYF. The CDR3 coding sequence is TGTGCCAGTAGGGGAAAGAGGACAGGGGGTCAAGAGACCCAGTACTTC.

V gene TRBV7-3 combines with J gene TRBJ2-1; tentatively, D is TRBD2 (5 bases). This CDR3 comprises 16 residues. V lost 5 bases to trimming and J lost 0 bases, with 14 bases between them. CDR1 and CDR2 from the germline V gene are SGHTA and FQGTGA. In DNA, the CDR3 is TGTGCCAGCAGCCCCTCGAGGAGGAGCTCCTACAATGAGCAGTTCTTC. Amino acid sequence: CASSPSRRSSYNEQFF. The full variable domain, its missing parts supplied by reference TRBV7-3 and TRBJ2-1, is GAGVSQTPSNKVTEKGKYVELRCDPISGHTALYWYRQSLGQGPEFLIYFQGTGAADDSGLPNDRFFAVRPEGSVSTLKIQRTERGDSAVYLCASSPSRRSSYNEQFFGPGTRLTVL.

The V gene is TRBV24-1, the J gene TRBJ1-2; D uncertain. V was cut by 9 bases and J by 5 bases, with 12 bases left in between. Germline values: CDR1 KGHDR, CDR2 SFDVKD. This CDR3 spans 12 amino acids. The CDR3 loop reads CATRDQNYGYTF. The CDR3 nucleotides read TGTGCCACCCGGGATCAAAATTATGGCTACACCTTC.

The genes are TRBV9 and TRBJ1-5; no firm D call. The CDR3 loop spans 16 amino acids. Trimming took 2 bases from V and 3 from J, leaving 15 bases between them. Germline V gene data show CDR1 as SGDLS and CDR2 as YYNGEE. CDR3 region: CASSVDRSRPNQPQHF. CDR3 DNA: TGTGCCAGCAGCGTTGATAGATCCCGCCCCAATCAGCCCCAGCATTTT.

Details on this clone: Other DNA variants within this sample encode the same CDR3. V usage is TRBV20-1 and J usage is TRBJ1-1; weak D call: TRBD1 (5 bases). The length of the CDR3 is 12 residues. CDR1 DFQATT and CDR2 SNEGSKA come from the germline V gene (reference sequence). Trimming cost V 3 bases and J 4 bases, with 9 bases left between them. CDR3 protein: CSASTGGTEAFF. The DNA of the CDR3 is TGCAGTGCTAGTACGGGGGGCACTGAAGCTTTCTTT.

This clone was found once. The V and J genes are TRBV14 and TRBJ2-1; the match to TRBD2 covers 10 bases. V shed 2 bases and J 2 bases; nucleotides not matched to a gene: 3. The CDR3 spans 16 residues. The germline gives CDR1 SGHDN, CDR2 FVKESK. CDR3 sequence (DNA): TGTGCCAGCAGCCAATTAGCGGGGGGCACCTACAATGAGCAGTTCTTC. Translating gives CASSQLAGGTYNEQFF.

The gene calls are TRBV29-1 and TRBJ1-5; unclear D gene. In germline, CDR1 is SQVTM, CDR2 ANQGSEA. The V gene lost 4 bases and the J gene lost 0 bases, with 4 bases spanning the gap. The CDR3 totals 12 residues. CDR3 nucleotides: TGCAGCGTTGCCCATAGCAATCAGCCCCAGCATTTT. Protein sequence: CSVAHSNQPQHF.

This clone was counted a few times. This chain uses TRBV5-6 with TRBJ2-6; 9 nucleotides agree with TRBD2. Germline CDR1 and CDR2: SGHDT and YYEEEE. The CDR3 consists of 19 residues. Losses at the gene ends were 0 bases for V and 0 bases for J; bases not matched to a gene: 7. The CDR3 here is CASSLVLAGGPSGANVLTF. In DNA, the CDR3 is TGTGCCAGCAGCTTGGTACTAGCGGGCGGACCCTCTGGGGCCAACGTCCTGACTTTC.

The chain employs TRBV19 and TRBJ2-2, with D perhaps TRBD2 (6 bases). Germline V gives CDR1 LNHDA, CDR2 SQIVND (reference sequence). Trimming left V 1 base short and J 8 bases short, with 11 bases between. This CDR3 contains 14 residues. CDR3 loop: CASSIAGRMGELFF. DNA for the CDR3: TGTGCCAGTAGTATAGCAGGGAGGATGGGGGAGCTGTTTTTT.

CDR3 sequence: CASSFYRQGISGNTIYF. In DNA form, the CDR3 reads TGTGCCAGCAGCTTCTATAGACAGGGTATCTCTGGAAACACCATATATTTT. J is TRBJ1-3 and V is TRBV7-9, with 7 bases fitting TRBD1. The ends lost 3 bases at V and 0 bases at J; junction bases unmatched: 8. The CDR3 consists of 17 residues. The germline CDR1 and CDR2 sequences are SEHNR and FQNEAQ (reference sequence).

This CDR3 reads CASSYAAKRTEAFF. The DNA for the CDR3 is TGTGCCAGCAGTTACGCCGCTAAACGCACTGAAGCTTTCTTT. The chain has TRBV6-6 and TRBJ1-1, with D uncertain. Germline values: CDR1 MNHNY, CDR2 SVGAGI (reference sequence). CDR3 size: 14 residues. Trimming took 2 bases from V and 4 from J, leaving 11 bases between them.

This clone has only a few counts. V usage is TRBV2 and J usage is TRBJ1-2; 9 bases align to TRBD1. V gave up 9 bases and J gave up 5 bases; unmatched junction bases: 1. Germline CDR1 and CDR2: SNHLY and FYNNEI. This CDR3 has 11 amino acids. CDR3 amino acids: CARTGGYGYTF. CDR3 DNA sequence: TGTGCCAGGACAGGGGGGTATGGCTACACCTTC. Drawing the rest from reference TRBV2 and TRBJ1-2, the complete variable domain is EPEVTQTPSHQVTQMGQEVILRCVPISNHLYFYWYRQILGQKVEFLVSFYNNEISEKSEIFDDQFSVERPDGSNFTLKIRSTKLEDSAMYFCARTGGYGYTFGSGTRLTVV.

This rearrangement joins TRBV7-2 to TRBJ2-3; 10 bases are a match to TRBD2. The germline gives CDR1 SGHTA, CDR2 FQGNSA. The CDR3 runs 17 residues. Trimming took 3 bases from V and 2 from J; bases not matched to a gene: 8. The DNA for the CDR3 is TGTGCCAGCAGCTTCGCCCGGACTAGCGGTGACACAGATACGCAGTATTTT. This gives the protein CASSFARTSGDTDTQYF.

V is TRBV6-1 and J is TRBJ2-1, with 7 bases fitting TRBD2. Per germline, CDR1 MNHNS and CDR2 SASEGT. CDR3 length: 19 amino acids. Trimming cost V 3 bases and J 3 bases; bases outside gene matches: 17. DNA for the CDR3: TGTGCCAGCAGTGAGACAGCGGGAACGAACATCATGCGCTACAATGAGCAGTTCTTC. It specifies CASSETAGTNIMRYNEQFF.

This rearrangement joins TRBV7-8 to TRBJ1-2, with TRBD1 matching 7 bases. The J segment lost 7 bases and the V segment lost 4 bases, leaving 12 bases of the junction unmatched. CDR3 length: 15 residues. Germline V gene data show CDR1 as SGHVS and CDR2 as FQNEAQ. CDR3 in amino acids: CASSSQGQMRIGYTF. In DNA, the CDR3 is TGTGCCAGCAGCTCCCAGGGACAGATGCGTATTGGCTACACCTTC.

This chain uses TRBV6-1 with TRBJ2-2; TRBD2 might be the D (7 bases). With 11 bases removed from V and 4 bases from J, the gap between germline ends came to 17 bases. CDR1 and CDR2 (germline): MNHNS, SASEGT. There are 14 residues in the CDR3. The DNA for the CDR3 is TGTGCCGTACCTGGGGGGGGGCTCACCGGGGAGCTGTTTTTT. Translation gives CAVPGGGLTGELFF.

The J gene is TRBJ2-1, the V gene TRBV12-3 or TRBV12-4, with D possibly being TRBD1 (6 bases). The CDR3 contains 13 residues. The V end was cut by 6 bases, the J end by 7 bases, with 13 bases between. In DNA form, the CDR3 reads TGTGCCAGCAGAAGGGGGTCTGGGAATGAGCAGTTCTTC. Protein sequence: CASRRGSGNEQFF.

The CDR3 sequence: CASFAGGGPRTDTQYF. DNA for the CDR3: TGCGCCAGCTTCGCAGGCGGGGGGCCGCGCACAGATACGCAGTATTTT. The rearrangement joins TRBV5-1 to TRBJ2-3; 8 nucleotides line up with TRBD2. The germline gives CDR1 SGHRS, CDR2 YFSETQ. The CDR3 consists of 16 residues. V was pared by 7 bases and J by 1 base, with 11 bases of the junction left unmatched. Complete variable domain (other parts from reference TRBV5-1 and TRBJ2-3): KAGVTQTPRYLIKTRGQQVTLSCSPISGHRSVSWYQQTPGQGLQFLFEYFSETQRNKGNFPGRFSGRQFSNSRSEMNVSTLELGDSALYLCASFAGGGPRTDTQYFGPGTRLTVL.

This sequence joins TRBV25-1 and TRBJ2-5; 10 nucleotides line up with TRBD2. The CDR3 runs to 15 residues. Germline trimming cut 5 bases from V and 5 bases from J; bases unmatched to any gene: 8. Germline V CDR1 and CDR2: MGHDK, SYGVNS. This chain's CDR3 is CASSSASGRWETQYF. The DNA of the CDR3 is TGTGCCAGCAGTTCGGCTAGCGGGAGATGGGAGACCCAGTACTTC. Full variable domain (rest looked up from reference TRBV25-1 and TRBJ2-5): EADIYQTPRYLVIGTGKKITLECSQTMGHDKMYWYQQDPGMELHLIHYSYGVNSTEKGDLSSESTVSRIRTEHFPLTLESARPSHTSQYLCASSSASGRWETQYFGPGTRLLVL.

J is TRBJ1-2 and V is TRBV3-1 (or the pseudogene TRBV3-2); 9 positions match TRBD1. Germline CDR1 and CDR2: LGHDT and YNNKEL (reference sequence). Losses at the gene ends were 0 bases for V and 8 bases for J; bases not matched to a gene: 10. The CDR3 covers 16 residues. For the CDR3, the DNA is TGTGCCAGCAGCCAAGAAGGGACAGGGAGGACGTGGGGCTACACCTTC. It translates to CASSQEGTGRTWGYTF.

The chain has TRBV28 and TRBJ1-5; perhaps TRBD1 as D (6 bases). CDR3 length equals 14 residues. The germline V gene encodes CDR1 MDHEN and CDR2 SYDVKM. Trimming left V 3 bases short and J 5 bases short, with 11 bases between. For the CDR3, the DNA is TGTGCCAGCAGTTTGACAGGATTCGATCAGCCCCAGCATTTT. As protein: CASSLTGFDQPQHF.

The chain uses TRBV6-7 and TRBJ2-1; D gene unclear. TRBV6-7 is marked as an open reading frame, function uncertain. The CDR3 runs to 15 residues. V was trimmed by 7 bases and J by 5 bases, leaving 18 bases between them. CDR3 in DNA: TGTGCCAGCATCTCGGGTCACTCGCCTAACAATGAGCAGTTCTTC. Residues: CASISGHSPNNEQFF.